The 23 T cell receptor beta chains below were found in one sample sequenced in a study of cytomegalovirus exposure and HLA in healthy donors. The PCR had 60 Vbeta and 13 Jbeta primers. TCRdb's copy holds only in-frame clones and misses some; the assay was immunoSEQ multiplex PCR. The table shows around 200,000 clones, with roughly 80% occurring only once. The material sequenced was PBMCs. The receptor source for this set is a man aged 45-65 years in good health and CMV-seronegative.

The rearrangement links TRBV10-3 to TRBJ2-3, with D perhaps TRBD2 (5 bases). CDR1 and CDR2 from the germline V gene are ENHRY and SYGVKD. V gave up 0 bases and J gave up 1 base, with 14 bases separating them. CDR3 size: 17 residues. CDR3 in amino acids: CAISESIPGTGTDTQYF. The CDR3 DNA sequence: TGTGCCATCAGTGAGTCGATTCCGGGAACGGGCACAGATACGCAGTATTTT.

The chain recombines TRBV23-1 with TRBJ2-7; 10 bases fit TRBD2. TRBV23-1 falls under the ORF class, with uncertain function. V was pared by 3 bases and J by 5 bases, with 10 bases of the junction left unmatched. The CDR3 is 16 residues long. The CDR3 is CASSHRSGRALDEQYF. The CDR3 nucleotides read TGCGCCAGCAGTCACCGGAGCGGGAGGGCCTTAGACGAGCAGTACTTC.

The chain carries TRBV30 and TRBJ2-1; D ambiguous. The CDR3 is 14 amino acids. Trimming shortened V by 0 bases and J by 3 bases, and 9 bases separated the two germline ends. Germline lookup yields CDR1 GTSNPN and CDR2 SVGIG (reference sequence). The CDR3 bases are TGTGCCTGGAGTGTTGACTCCCTCTACAATGAGCAGTTCTTC. This encodes CAWSVDSLYNEQFF. Full variable domain (outside the CDR3, taken from reference TRBV30 and TRBJ2-1): SQTIHQWPATLVQPVGSPLSLECTVEGTSNPNLYWYRQAAGRGLQLLFYSVGIGQISSEVPQNLSASRPQDRQFILSSKKLLLSDSGFYLCAWSVDSLYNEQFFGPGTRLTVL.

This clone was seen just once. V and J are TRBV7-8 and TRBJ2-5; maybe TRBD2 (6 bases). V lost 0 bases, J lost 4 bases, and 12 bases lay in between. This CDR3 has 15 residues. Germline loops: CDR1 SGHVS, CDR2 FQNEAQ. CDR3 amino acids: CASSLAGGIGETQYF. CDR3 in DNA: TGTGCCAGCAGCTTAGCGGGAGGAATTGGAGAGACCCAGTACTTC.

The rearrangement joins TRBV9 to TRBJ2-7, with unresolved D. CDR1 is SGDLS, CDR2 YYNGEE, per germline. Trimming shortened V by 6 bases and J by 2 bases, and 15 bases separated the two germline ends. The CDR3 has 14 amino acids. The CDR3 DNA is TGTGCCAGCATCCATCTCTTGAGTCCCTACGAGCAGTACTTC. Its protein is CASIHLLSPYEQYF.

This chain joins TRBV7-9 and TRBJ1-1, with 7 bases that match TRBD1. This CDR3 comprises 14 residues. The junction had 11 bases not matched to a gene; V was cut back by 9 bases and J by 4 bases. CDR1 is SEHNR, CDR2 FQNEAQ, per germline (reference sequence). The DNA for the CDR3 is TGTGCCAGTTACAGAGGGGGCGCGGGCACTGAAGCTTTCTTT. Translation gives CASYRGGAGTEAFF.

The chain carries TRBV6-6 and TRBJ2-1; weak D call: TRBD1 (6 bases). Trimming shortened V by 2 bases and J by 5 bases, and 7 bases separated the two germline ends. CDR3 length: 13 amino acids. Germline V gene lookup returns CDR1 MNHNY and CDR2 SVGAGI (reference sequence). CDR3 region: CASSYGTHNEQFF. The DNA for the CDR3 is TGTGCCAGCAGTTACGGGACACACAATGAGCAGTTCTTC.

This sequence joins TRBV6-5 and TRBJ1-1; 7 bases line up with TRBD1. Germline loops: CDR1 MNHEY, CDR2 SVGAGI. Trimming cost V 10 bases and J 1 base; bases outside gene matches: 6. The CDR3 contains 13 residues. CDR3 in amino acids: CATLDRPNTEAFF. The CDR3 DNA reads as TGTGCCACTTTGGACAGGCCGAACACTGAAGCTTTCTTT.

This clone has a count of ten or more. V is TRBV6-6 and J is TRBJ1-1, with 10 bases fitting TRBD1. The CDR3 contains 16 residues. Germline V gene lookup returns CDR1 MNHNY and CDR2 SVGAGI (reference sequence). After removal of 5 bases from V and 4 bases from J, the junction contained 10 bases not matched to a gene. The CDR3 here is CASSRQGASGITEAFF. The CDR3 DNA reads as TGTGCCAGCAGTCGACAGGGGGCGAGTGGAATCACTGAAGCTTTCTTT.

V is TRBV5-1 and J is TRBJ1-2; 8 bases fit TRBD1. The CDR3 is 15 residues long. CDR1 and CDR2 from the germline V gene are SGHRS and YFSETQ. Trimming cost V 2 bases and J 4 bases; bases outside gene matches: 7. In DNA, the CDR3 is TGCGCCAGCAGCTTCGGACAGGGAGGGTCCTATGGCTACACCTTC. Translated: CASSFGQGGSYGYTF.

The chain carries TRBV5-6 and TRBJ2-2; TRBD1 agrees at 8 bases. Germline CDR1 SGHDT, CDR2 YYEEEE. The CDR3 has 14 residues. Trimming took 5 bases from V and 1 from J; bases not matched to a gene: 1. Here the CDR3 DNA reads TGTGCCAGCAGGGGGACAGGGAACACCGGGGAGCTGTTTTTT. Its protein is CASRGTGNTGELFF.

The CDR3 is CASTPLGASSYEQYF. For the CDR3, the DNA is TGCGCCAGCACCCCATTGGGGGCGTCGTCCTACGAGCAGTACTTC. The chain recombines TRBV5-1 with TRBJ2-7; a possible D gene is TRBD1 (6 bases). Germline lookup yields CDR1 SGHRS and CDR2 YFSETQ. V was trimmed by 6 bases and J by 1 base, leaving 17 bases between them. This CDR3 has 15 amino acids.

This clone was seen more than once but under ten times. The chain employs TRBV15 and TRBJ2-3; D possibly corresponds to TRBD1 (6 bases). V was pared by 6 bases and J by 2 bases, with 9 bases between. This CDR3 contains 13 residues. Germline V CDR1 and CDR2: LNHNV, YYDKDF (reference sequence). CDR3 residues: CATSRDITDTQYF. CDR3 in DNA: TGTGCCACCAGTCGGGACATCACAGATACGCAGTATTTT.

The V call is TRBV27, the J call TRBJ2-1; the match to TRBD2 covers 8 bases. The germline V gene has CDR1 MNHEY and CDR2 SMNVEV (reference sequence). This CDR3 region has 17 residues. V lost 3 bases, J lost 6 bases, and 13 bases stayed unmatched. CDR3 sequence reads: CASSFNLGAGGGNEQFF. In DNA, the CDR3 is TGTGCCAGCAGTTTTAACCTTGGGGCGGGAGGAGGCAATGAGCAGTTCTTC.

J is TRBJ2-1 and V is TRBV27; 9 nucleotides agree with TRBD1. The trim removed 5 bases at V and 8 bases at J, leaving 7 bases unmatched. Per germline, CDR1 MNHEY and CDR2 SMNVEV (reference sequence). The CDR3 sequence is 14 residues long. The chain's CDR3 is CASSRDRARDEQFF. For the CDR3, the DNA is TGTGCCAGCAGTCGGGACAGGGCTCGCGATGAGCAGTTCTTC.

V and J are TRBV4-1 and TRBJ2-7; D is possibly TRBD2 (6 bases). CDR3 length: 13 amino acids. Germline assignment: CDR1 MGHRA and CDR2 YSYEKL. The V end lost 6 bases, the J end lost 5 bases, and 14 bases lay between the germline ends. CDR3 residues: CASRMGLYDEQYF. The DNA for the CDR3 is TGCGCCAGCAGAATGGGACTGTATGACGAGCAGTACTTC.

With respect to this clone: At one end the junction does not follow the germline gene, possibly because of a read error. The chain joins TRBV7-8 to TRBJ2-3; 10 positions match TRBD2. This CDR3 comprises 13 residues. The germline CDR1 and CDR2 sequences are SGHVS and FQNEAQ. The CDR3 DNA reads TGTGCCAGCAGCTCGACCCTAGCGGGGGACACTAATTTT. It specifies CASSSTLAGDTNF.

The gene calls are TRBV6-5 and TRBJ2-5; 11 nucleotides align to TRBD2. J was trimmed by 5 bases and V by 2 bases; bases with no gene match: 4. The germline CDR1 and CDR2 sequences are MNHEY and SVGAGI. This CDR3 is built from 15 residues. CDR3 region: CASSYATSGSETQYF. The CDR3 nucleotides are TGTGCCAGCAGTTACGCTACTAGCGGGAGCGAGACCCAGTACTTC.

This clone was counted between two and nine times. V and J are TRBV9 and TRBJ2-1; TRBD2 aligns across 11 bases. Germline V gene lookup returns CDR1 SGDLS and CDR2 YYNGEE. This CDR3 spans 18 amino acids. J lost 3 bases, V lost 0 bases, and 8 bases had no gene match. The CDR3 bases are TGTGCCAGCAGCGTAGGCGATAGCGGGAGGGCCGTCTACAATGAGCAGTTCTTC. This encodes CASSVGDSGRAVYNEQFF.

The CDR3 DNA sequence: TGTGCCAGCTTTCATAATGGAGCACAATTAAATACGCAGTATTTT. Translation gives CASFHNGAQLNTQYF. The chain uses TRBV27 and TRBJ2-3; D gene ambiguous. V was cut by 8 bases and J by 7 bases, with 22 bases left in between. CDR1 and CDR2 from the germline V gene are MNHEY and SMNVEV (reference sequence). The CDR3 runs 15 residues.

The gene calls are TRBV19 and TRBJ1-1; 10 nucleotides agree with TRBD1. J was trimmed by 3 bases and V by 6 bases; bases with no gene match: 7. CDR1 is LNHDA and CDR2 is SQIVND in the germline V gene (reference sequence). The CDR3 runs 15 residues. The CDR3, as DNA: TGTGCCAGTAGAAAGGTAGGACAGGGGGACACTGAAGCTTTCTTT. It yields the protein CASRKVGQGDTEAFF.

The chain carries TRBV5-8 and TRBJ2-1; 10 bases are a match to TRBD2. Germline CDR1 and CDR2: SGHTS and YDEGEE. The CDR3 runs 14 residues. Unmatched junction bases numbered 4, after V lost 4 bases and J lost 6 bases. CDR3 protein: CASSPLAGANEQFF. In DNA, the CDR3 is TGTGCCAGCAGCCCCCTAGCGGGAGCCAATGAGCAGTTCTTC.

The chain joins TRBV6-4 to TRBJ2-1; D is uncertain. With 0 bases removed from V and 10 bases from J, the gap between germline ends came to 16 bases. CDR3 length: 15 amino acids. Germline V gives CDR1 MRHNA, CDR2 SNTAGT. Written as DNA, the CDR3 is TGTGCCAGCAGTGACTCCCGGGTCGTGGAAAAGGAGCAGTTCTTC. Its protein is CASSDSRVVEKEQFF.